This T cell receptor (beta chain) emerged from a study of human T cells and chemical hapten exposure. In the study overall: Small discrepancies in pooled library volume mainly accounted for the varying TCR yields per sample. Study findings and constraints: Significantly more large CDR3 similarity clusters were formed by expanded TCRs than by controls.

A word on this clonotype: Its antigen is still unknown. A junction boundary mismatches the germline segment, possibly from a read error.

This CDR3 contains 15 residues. Germline lookup yields CDR1 SEHNR and CDR2 FQNEAQ (reference sequence). Time point described: patch test 1, 2 weeks after DPC sensitization. Described treatment: therapeutic diphenylcyclopropenone sensitization with weekly scalp DPC. Every donor had alopecia and was 18 to 70 years old; all were suitable for DPC. Unique molecular identifiers were attached to individual cDNA molecules during library preparation. One entry per CDR3 protein, called by TCRdb with MiXCR from the RACE reads. Of fewer than 200,000 distinct CDR3 sequences in the sample, about a fifth were seen once.

This receptor was identified in a woman in her 50s with alopecia areata. Some clones in this sample may be carry-over from other donors' samples. The chain has TRBV7-9 and TRBJ2-7, with a tentative D call TRBD1 (5 bases). The source was whole blood, collected in connection with sensitization to the hapten diphenylcyclopropenone (DPC). The CDR3 coding sequence is TGTGCCAGCAGCTTTCAAAAGGGGCAGTCCTACGAGCAGAACTTC. It specifies CASSFQKGQSYEQNF.